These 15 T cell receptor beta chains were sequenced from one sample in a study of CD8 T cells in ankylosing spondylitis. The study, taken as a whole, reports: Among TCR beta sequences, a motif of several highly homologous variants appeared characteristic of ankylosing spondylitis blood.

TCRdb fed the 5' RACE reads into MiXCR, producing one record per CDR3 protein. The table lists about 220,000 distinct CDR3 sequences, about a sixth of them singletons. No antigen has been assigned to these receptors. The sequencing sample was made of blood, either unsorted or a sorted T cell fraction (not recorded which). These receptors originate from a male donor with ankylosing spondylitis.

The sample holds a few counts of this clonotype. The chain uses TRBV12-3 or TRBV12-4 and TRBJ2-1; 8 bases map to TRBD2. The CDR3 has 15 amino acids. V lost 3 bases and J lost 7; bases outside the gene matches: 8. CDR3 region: CASSFWAGGANEQFF. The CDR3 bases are TGTGCCAGCAGTTTTTGGGCGGGAGGAGCGAATGAGCAGTTCTTC.

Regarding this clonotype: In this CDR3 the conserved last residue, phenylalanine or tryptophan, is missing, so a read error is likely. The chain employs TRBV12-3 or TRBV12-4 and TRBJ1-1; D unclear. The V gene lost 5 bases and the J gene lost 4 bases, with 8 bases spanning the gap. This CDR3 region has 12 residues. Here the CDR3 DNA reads TGTGCCAGCAGTCCTATGGGCACTGAAGCTTTCCTT. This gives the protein CASSPMGTEAFL.

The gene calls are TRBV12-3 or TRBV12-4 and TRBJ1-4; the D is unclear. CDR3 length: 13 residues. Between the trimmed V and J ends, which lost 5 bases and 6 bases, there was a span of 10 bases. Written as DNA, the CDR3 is TGTGCCAGCAGTCCTCTGGCGGATGAAAAACTGTTTTTT. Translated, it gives CASSPLADEKLFF.

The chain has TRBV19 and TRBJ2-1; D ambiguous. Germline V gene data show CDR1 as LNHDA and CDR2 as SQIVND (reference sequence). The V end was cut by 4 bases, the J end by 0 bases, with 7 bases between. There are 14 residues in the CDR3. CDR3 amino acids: CASSTISSYNEQFF. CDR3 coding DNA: TGTGCCAGTAGTACCATTAGCTCCTACAATGAGCAGTTCTTC.

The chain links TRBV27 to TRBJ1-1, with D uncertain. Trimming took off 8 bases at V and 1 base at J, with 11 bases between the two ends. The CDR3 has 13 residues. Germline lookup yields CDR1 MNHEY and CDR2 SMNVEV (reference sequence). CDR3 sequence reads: CASSSRRNTEAFF. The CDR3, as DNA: TGTGCCAGCTCTTCCAGGCGGAACACTGAAGCTTTCTTT.

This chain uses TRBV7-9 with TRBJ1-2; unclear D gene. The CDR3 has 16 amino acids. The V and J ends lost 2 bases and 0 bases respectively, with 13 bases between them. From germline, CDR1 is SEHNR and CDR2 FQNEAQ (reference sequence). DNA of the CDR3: TGTGCCAGCAGCTTAACTCGCGGGGAATCTAACTATGGCTACACCTTC. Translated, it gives CASSLTRGESNYGYTF.

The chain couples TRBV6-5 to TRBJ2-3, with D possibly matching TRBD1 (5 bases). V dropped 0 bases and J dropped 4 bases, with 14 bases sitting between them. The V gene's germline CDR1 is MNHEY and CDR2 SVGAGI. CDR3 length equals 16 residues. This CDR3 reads CASSYSMAGFSDTQYF. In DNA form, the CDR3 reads TGTGCCAGCAGTTACTCGATGGCAGGGTTTTCAGATACGCAGTATTTT.

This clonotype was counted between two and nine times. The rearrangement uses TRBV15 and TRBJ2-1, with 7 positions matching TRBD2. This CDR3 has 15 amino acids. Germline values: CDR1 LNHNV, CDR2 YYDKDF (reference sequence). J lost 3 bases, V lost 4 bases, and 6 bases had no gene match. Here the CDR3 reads CATSKSGEFYNEQFF. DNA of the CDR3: TGTGCCACCAGCAAAAGCGGGGAGTTCTACAATGAGCAGTTCTTC.

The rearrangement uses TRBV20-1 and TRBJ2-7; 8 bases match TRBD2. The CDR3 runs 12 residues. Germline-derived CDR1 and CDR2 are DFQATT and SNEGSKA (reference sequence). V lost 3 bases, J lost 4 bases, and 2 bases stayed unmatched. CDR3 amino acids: CSASTGGYEQYF. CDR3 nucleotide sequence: TGCAGTGCTAGTACGGGAGGGTACGAGCAGTACTTC.

This chain's CDR3 is CASSALVGLSYEQYF. The CDR3 nucleotides read TGTGCCAGTAGTGCCCTGGTGGGACTTTCCTACGAGCAGTACTTC. The chain couples TRBV19 to TRBJ2-7; possible D gene TRBD2, 6 bases. The CDR3 is made up of 15 amino acids. Deletions cut 5 bases from V and 1 base from J, with 15 bases between. Germline assignment: CDR1 LNHDA and CDR2 SQIVND (reference sequence).

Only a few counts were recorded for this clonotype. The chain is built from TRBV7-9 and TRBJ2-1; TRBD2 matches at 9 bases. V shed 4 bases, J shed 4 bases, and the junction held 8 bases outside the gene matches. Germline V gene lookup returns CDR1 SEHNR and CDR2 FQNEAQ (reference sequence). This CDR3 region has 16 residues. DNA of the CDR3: TGTGCCAGCAGCTGGGGACTAGCCCGAGGGTACAATGAGCAGTTCTTC. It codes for CASSWGLARGYNEQFF.

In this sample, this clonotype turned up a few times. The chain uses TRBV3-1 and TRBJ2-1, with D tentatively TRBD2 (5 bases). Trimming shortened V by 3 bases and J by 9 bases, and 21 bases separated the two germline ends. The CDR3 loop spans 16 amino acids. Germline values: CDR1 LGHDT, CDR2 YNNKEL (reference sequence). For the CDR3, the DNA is TGTGCCAGCAGCCATTATATGAGCGGACTCGCCGGTGAGCAGTTCTTC. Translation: CASSHYMSGLAGEQFF.

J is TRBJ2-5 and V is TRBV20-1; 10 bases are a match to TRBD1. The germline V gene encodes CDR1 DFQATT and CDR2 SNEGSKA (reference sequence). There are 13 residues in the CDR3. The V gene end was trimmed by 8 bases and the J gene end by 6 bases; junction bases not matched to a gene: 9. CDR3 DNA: TGCAGTATCCGGGACAGGGGTTTGCAGACCCAGTACTTC. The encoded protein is CSIRDRGLQTQYF.

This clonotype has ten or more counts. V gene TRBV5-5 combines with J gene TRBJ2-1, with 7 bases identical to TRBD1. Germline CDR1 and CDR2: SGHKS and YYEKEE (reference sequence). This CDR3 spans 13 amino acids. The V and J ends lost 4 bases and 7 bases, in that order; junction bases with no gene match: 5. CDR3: CASSPWTGNEQFF. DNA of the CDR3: TGTGCCAGCAGCCCCTGGACAGGAAATGAGCAGTTCTTC.

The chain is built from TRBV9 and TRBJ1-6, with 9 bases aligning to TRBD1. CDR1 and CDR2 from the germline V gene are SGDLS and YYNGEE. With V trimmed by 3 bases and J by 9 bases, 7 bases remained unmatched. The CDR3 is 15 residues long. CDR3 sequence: CASSAARDRVSPLHF. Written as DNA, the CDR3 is TGTGCCAGCAGCGCAGCCAGGGACAGGGTTTCACCCCTCCACTTT. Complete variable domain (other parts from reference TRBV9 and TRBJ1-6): DSGVTQTPKHLITATGQRVTLRCSPRSGDLSVYWYQQSLDQGLQFLIQYYNGEERAKGNILERFSAQQFPDLHSELNLSSLELGDSALYFCASSAARDRVSPLHFGNGTRLTVT.